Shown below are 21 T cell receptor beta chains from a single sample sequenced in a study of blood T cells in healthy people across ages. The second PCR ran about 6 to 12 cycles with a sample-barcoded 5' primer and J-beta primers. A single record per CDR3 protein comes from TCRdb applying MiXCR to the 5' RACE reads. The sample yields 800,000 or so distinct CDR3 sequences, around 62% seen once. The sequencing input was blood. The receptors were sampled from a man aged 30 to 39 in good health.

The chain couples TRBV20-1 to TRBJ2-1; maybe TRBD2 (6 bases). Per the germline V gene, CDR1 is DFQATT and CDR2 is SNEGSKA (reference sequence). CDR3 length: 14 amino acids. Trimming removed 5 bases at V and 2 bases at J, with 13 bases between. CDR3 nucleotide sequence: TGCAGTGCTCCGACTAGGCTACCCTACAATGAGCAGTTCTTC. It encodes CSAPTRLPYNEQFF.

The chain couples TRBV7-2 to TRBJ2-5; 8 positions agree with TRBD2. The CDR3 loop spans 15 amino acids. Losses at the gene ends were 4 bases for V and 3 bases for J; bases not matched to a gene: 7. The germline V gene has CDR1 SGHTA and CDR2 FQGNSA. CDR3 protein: CASSWGGSGEETQYF. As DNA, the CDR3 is TGTGCCAGCAGCTGGGGGGGTAGCGGGGAAGAGACCCAGTACTTC.

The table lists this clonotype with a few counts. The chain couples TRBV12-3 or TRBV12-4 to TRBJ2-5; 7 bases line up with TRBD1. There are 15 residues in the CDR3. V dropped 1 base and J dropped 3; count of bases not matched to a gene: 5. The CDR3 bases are TGTGCCAGCAGTTTAGGACCCGGGACAGAAGAGACCCAGTACTTC. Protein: CASSLGPGTEETQYF.

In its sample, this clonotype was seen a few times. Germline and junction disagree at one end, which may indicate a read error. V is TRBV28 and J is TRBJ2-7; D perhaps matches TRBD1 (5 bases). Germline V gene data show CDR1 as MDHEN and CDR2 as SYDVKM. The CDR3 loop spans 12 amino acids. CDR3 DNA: TGCGCCAGCAGCTCTCAGGGCCACGAGCAGTACTTC. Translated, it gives CASSSQGHEQYF.

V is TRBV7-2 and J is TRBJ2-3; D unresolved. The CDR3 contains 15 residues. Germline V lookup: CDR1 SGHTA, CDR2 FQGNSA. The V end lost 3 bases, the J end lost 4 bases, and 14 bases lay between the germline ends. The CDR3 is CTSSLSLTVADTQYF. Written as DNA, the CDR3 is TGTACCAGCAGCTTGTCCCTCACAGTGGCAGATACGCAGTATTTT.

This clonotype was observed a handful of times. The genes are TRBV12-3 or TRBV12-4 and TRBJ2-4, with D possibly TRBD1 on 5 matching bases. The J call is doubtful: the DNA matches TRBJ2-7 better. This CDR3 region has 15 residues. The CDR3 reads CASRRRSGKWDEQYF. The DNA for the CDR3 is TGTGCCAGCAGACGTCGATCAGGGAAATGGGACGAGCAGTACTTC.

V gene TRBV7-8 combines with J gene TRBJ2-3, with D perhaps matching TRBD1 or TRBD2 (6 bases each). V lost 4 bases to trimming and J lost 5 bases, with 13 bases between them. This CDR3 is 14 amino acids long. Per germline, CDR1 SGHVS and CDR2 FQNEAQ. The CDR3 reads CASSSSRGVDTQYF. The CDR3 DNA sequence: TGTGCCAGCAGCTCTTCTAGGGGGGTAGATACGCAGTATTTT.

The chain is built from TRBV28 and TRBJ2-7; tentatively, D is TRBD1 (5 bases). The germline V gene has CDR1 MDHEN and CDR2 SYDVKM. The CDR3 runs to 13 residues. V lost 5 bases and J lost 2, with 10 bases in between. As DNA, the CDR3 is TGTGCCAGCAGTGAAGGCAGGGCCTACGAGCAGTACTTC. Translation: CASSEGRAYEQYF.

The CDR3 sequence: CSARDRDIFYEQYF. In DNA, the CDR3 is TGCAGTGCTAGAGACCGGGACATCTTTTACGAGCAGTACTTC. The chain links TRBV20-1 to TRBJ2-7, with D perhaps TRBD1 (6 bases). V was clipped by 0 bases and J by 4 bases, with 13 bases between them. Per the germline V gene, CDR1 is DFQATT and CDR2 is SNEGSKA (reference sequence). The CDR3 contains 14 residues.

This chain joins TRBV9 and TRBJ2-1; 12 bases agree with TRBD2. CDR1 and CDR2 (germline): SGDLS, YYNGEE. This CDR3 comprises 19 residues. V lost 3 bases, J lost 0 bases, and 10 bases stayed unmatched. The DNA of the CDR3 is TGTGCCAGCAGCGGCGTCGGGACTAGCGGGTGGAGCTCCTACAATGAGCAGTTCTTC. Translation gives CASSGVGTSGWSSYNEQFF. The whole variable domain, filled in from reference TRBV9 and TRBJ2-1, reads DSGVTQTPKHLITATGQRVTLRCSPRSGDLSVYWYQQSLDQGLQFLIQYYNGEERAKGNILERFSAQQFPDLHSELNLSSLELGDSALYFCASSGVGTSGWSSYNEQFFGPGTRLTVL.

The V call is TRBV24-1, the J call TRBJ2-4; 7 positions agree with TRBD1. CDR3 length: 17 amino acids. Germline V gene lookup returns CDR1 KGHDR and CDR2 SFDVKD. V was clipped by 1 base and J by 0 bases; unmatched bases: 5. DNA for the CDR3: TGTGCCACCAGTGATTTACAGGGGACCTTAGCCAAAAACATTCAGTACTTC. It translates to CATSDLQGTLAKNIQYF.

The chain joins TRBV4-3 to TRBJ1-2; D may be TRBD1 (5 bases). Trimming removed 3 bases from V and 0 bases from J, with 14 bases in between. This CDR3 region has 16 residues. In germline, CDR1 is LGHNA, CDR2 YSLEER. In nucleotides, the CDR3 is TGCGCCAGCAGCCAGCCGGGGGAGGCTCCTAACTATGGCTACACCTTC. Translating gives CASSQPGEAPNYGYTF.

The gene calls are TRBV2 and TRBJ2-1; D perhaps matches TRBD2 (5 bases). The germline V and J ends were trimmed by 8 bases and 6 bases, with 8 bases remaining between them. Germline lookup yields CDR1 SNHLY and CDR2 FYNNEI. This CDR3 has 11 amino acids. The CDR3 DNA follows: TGTGCCAGCGCTACTAGCAATGAGCAGTTCTTC. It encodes CASATSNEQFF. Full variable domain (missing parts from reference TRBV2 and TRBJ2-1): EPEVTQTPSHQVTQMGQEVILRCVPISNHLYFYWYRQILGQKVEFLVSFYNNEISEKSEIFDDQFSVERPDGSNFTLKIRSTKLEDSAMYFCASATSNEQFFGPGTRLTVL.

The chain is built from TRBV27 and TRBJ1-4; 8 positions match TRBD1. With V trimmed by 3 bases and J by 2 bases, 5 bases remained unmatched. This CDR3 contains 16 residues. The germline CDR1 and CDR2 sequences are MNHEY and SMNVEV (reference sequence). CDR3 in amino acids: CASSFRQGATNEKLFF. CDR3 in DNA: TGTGCCAGCAGTTTTCGGCAGGGGGCTACTAATGAAAAACTGTTTTTT.

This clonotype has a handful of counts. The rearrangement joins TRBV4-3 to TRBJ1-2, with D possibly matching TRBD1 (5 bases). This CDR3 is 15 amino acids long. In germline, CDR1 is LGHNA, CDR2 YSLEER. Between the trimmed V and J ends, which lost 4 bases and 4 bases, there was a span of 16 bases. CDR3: CASSPGTGPGYGYTF. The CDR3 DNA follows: TGCGCCAGCAGCCCCGGGACGGGTCCTGGCTATGGCTACACCTTC.

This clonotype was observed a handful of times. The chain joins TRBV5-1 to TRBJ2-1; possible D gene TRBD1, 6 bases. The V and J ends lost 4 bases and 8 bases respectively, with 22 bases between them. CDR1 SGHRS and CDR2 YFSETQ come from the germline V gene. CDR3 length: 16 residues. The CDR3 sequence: CASSRPSGTKGDEQFF. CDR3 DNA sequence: TGCGCCAGCAGCCGCCCATCCGGGACAAAGGGAGATGAGCAGTTCTTC.

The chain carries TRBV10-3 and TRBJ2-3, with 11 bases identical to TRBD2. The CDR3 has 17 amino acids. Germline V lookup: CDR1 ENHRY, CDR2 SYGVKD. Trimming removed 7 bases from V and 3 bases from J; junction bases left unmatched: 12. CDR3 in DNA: TGTGCCATCATTGGTAGCGGGGGGGCCGGAGGAACAGATACGCAGTATTTT. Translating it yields CAIIGSGGAGGTDTQYF.

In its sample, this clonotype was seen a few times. CDR3 sequence: CASSQAVVGSFLNEQFF. The CDR3, as DNA: TGCGCCAGCAGCCAAGCCGTGGTGGGGTCCTTCCTCAATGAGCAGTTCTTC. The chain is built from TRBV4-1 and TRBJ2-1; no definite D call. Germline CDR1 reads MGHRA; CDR2 reads YSYEKL. The CDR3 length is 17 residues. The V end lost 1 base, the J end lost 6 bases, and 19 bases lay between the germline ends.

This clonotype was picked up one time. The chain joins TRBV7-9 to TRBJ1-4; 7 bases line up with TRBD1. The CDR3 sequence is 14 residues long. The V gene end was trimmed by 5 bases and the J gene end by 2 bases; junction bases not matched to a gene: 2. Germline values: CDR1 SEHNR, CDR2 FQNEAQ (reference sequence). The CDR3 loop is CASSAGQTNEKLFF. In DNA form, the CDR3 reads TGTGCCAGCAGCGCGGGACAGACTAATGAAAAACTGTTTTTT.

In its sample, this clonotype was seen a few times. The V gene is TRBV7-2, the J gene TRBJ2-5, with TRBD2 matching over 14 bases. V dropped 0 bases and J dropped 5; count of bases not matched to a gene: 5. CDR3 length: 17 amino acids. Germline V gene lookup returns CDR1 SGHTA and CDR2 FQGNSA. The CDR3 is CASSLAGLAGGRETQYF. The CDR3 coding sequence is TGTGCCAGCAGCTTAGCTGGACTAGCGGGGGGTAGGGAGACCCAGTACTTC.

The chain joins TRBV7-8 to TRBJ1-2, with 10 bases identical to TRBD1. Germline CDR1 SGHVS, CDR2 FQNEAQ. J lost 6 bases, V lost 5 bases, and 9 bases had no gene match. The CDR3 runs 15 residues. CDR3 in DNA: TGTGCCAGCAGCCTCGACAGGGGGCTTGGTGATGGCTACACCTTC. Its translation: CASSLDRGLGDGYTF. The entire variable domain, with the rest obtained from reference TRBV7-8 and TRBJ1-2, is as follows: GAGVSQSPRYKVAKRGQDVALRCDPISGHVSLFWYQQALGQGPEFLTYFQNEAQLDKSGLPSDRFFAERPEGSVSTLKIQRTQQEDSAVYLCASSLDRGLGDGYTFGSGTRLTVV.